The 23 T cell receptor beta chains in this list originate from one sample, sequenced in a study of blood T cells in healthy people across ages. Together with a sample-barcoded 5' primer, a J-beta primer mix was included in a second PCR lasting about 7 to 11 cycles. TCRdb redid the calling of the 5' RACE reads with MiXCR, one entry per CDR3 protein. The sample shows 550,000 to 800,000 distinct CDR3 sequences, about 30% of them seen only once. Sample: blood. These TCRs come from a woman older than 75 in good health.

CDR3 bases: TGTGCCAGCAGTTTCCGACAGGGACGGTTTGGAAAACTGTTTTTT. Protein: CASSFRQGRFGKLFF. This chain joins TRBV28 and TRBJ1-4; 7 nucleotides align to TRBD1. Germline V gene sequence: CDR1 MDHEN, CDR2 SYDVKM. V shed 3 bases, J shed 10 bases, and the junction held 11 bases outside the gene matches. The CDR3 is 15 residues long.

This clonotype was detected many times. The gene calls are TRBV28 and TRBJ1-5; possible D gene TRBD1, 6 bases. V was pared by 6 bases and J by 6 bases, with 15 bases between. The germline V gene encodes CDR1 MDHEN and CDR2 SYDVKM. This CDR3 is built from 14 residues. The CDR3 is CASRTRGGSQPQHF. CDR3 nucleotides: TGTGCCAGCAGGACAAGGGGGGGTTCTCAGCCCCAGCATTTT.

On this clonotype: The junction shows a germline mismatch at one end, possibly a read error. The chain links TRBV7-2 to TRBJ2-1; 7 bases are a match to TRBD2. The DNA end is more similar to TRBJ2-7, so the J call may be wrong. The CDR3 is 16 amino acids. Germline CDR1 and CDR2: SGHTA and FQGNSA. The CDR3, as DNA: TGTGCCAGCACCTTACAGCGGGACCTAGCCTACAATGAGCAGTACTTC. It specifies CASTLQRDLAYNEQYF.

This clonotype was detected many times. The CDR3 region is CASIPRGQLNTEAFF. For the CDR3, the DNA is TGTGCCAGCATCCCCCGGGGACAGTTGAACACTGAAGCTTTCTTT. The chain joins TRBV6-2 or TRBV6-3 to TRBJ1-1, with 7 nucleotides matching TRBD1. The CDR3 has 15 residues. Germline V gene lookup returns CDR1 MNHEY and CDR2 SVGEGT. Germline trimming cut 7 bases from V and 0 bases from J; bases unmatched to any gene: 8.

This clonotype was detected ten times or more. The J gene is TRBJ2-7, the V gene TRBV6-2 or TRBV6-3; 7 nucleotides match TRBD1. Germline V gene data show CDR1 as MNHEY and CDR2 as SVGEGT. V trimming: 4 bases; J trimming: 4 bases; junction bases outside the gene matches: 7. The CDR3 is 14 amino acids. CDR3 loop: CASSWIGGAYEQYF. CDR3 coding DNA: TGTGCCAGCAGTTGGATAGGGGGCGCGTACGAGCAGTACTTC.

This clonotype was recorded at least ten times. The chain combines TRBV29-1 with TRBJ2-7; 7 bases are a match to TRBD2. The CDR3 totals 12 residues. Germline CDR1 is SQVTM and CDR2 is ANQGSEA. V lost 8 bases, J lost 3 bases, and 7 bases stayed unmatched. CDR3 loop: CSIGTNGYEQYF. CDR3 bases: TGCAGCATTGGGACTAACGGCTACGAGCAGTACTTC.

V and J are TRBV9 and TRBJ1-1, with 11 bases identical to TRBD1. The CDR3 covers 16 residues. CDR1 and CDR2 (germline): SGDLS, YYNGEE. Trimming at V came to 3 bases and at J to 1 base, leaving 5 bases not matched to a gene. The DNA of the CDR3 is TGTGCCAGCAGCGCGCCGGGACAGGGGGGGAACACTGAAGCTTTCTTT. Its protein is CASSAPGQGGNTEAFF.

This clonotype was counted many times. Its ends do not fully match the called genes, so a read error is possible. This rearrangement joins TRBV12-3 or TRBV12-4 to TRBJ1-4; D possibly corresponds to TRBD1 (6 bases). There are 14 residues in the CDR3. The CDR3 sequence: CASSLGAANEKLFF. DNA for the CDR3: TGCGCCAGCAGCTTGGGGGCGGCTAATGAAAAACTGTTTTTT.

CDR3 protein: CASSRGGQSSGANVLTF. The DNA of the CDR3 is TGTGCCAGCAGCAGAGGGGGACAGTCCTCTGGGGCCAACGTCCTGACTTTC. V is TRBV7-9 and J is TRBJ2-6, with 7 nucleotides matching TRBD1. CDR3 length: 17 residues. The junction had 7 bases not matched to a gene; V was cut back by 5 bases and J by 0 bases. Germline loops: CDR1 SEHNR, CDR2 FQNEAQ (reference sequence).

A few counts support this clonotype. The junction and the germline gene differ at one end; a read error may be behind it. V gene TRBV29-1 combines with J gene TRBJ1-5; D is uncertain. The V gene's germline CDR1 is SQVTM and CDR2 ANQGSEA. The CDR3 consists of 11 residues. Written as DNA, the CDR3 is TGTCTAGGAGCCAGCAATCAGCCCCAGCATTTT. Its translation is CLGASNQPQHF.

Concerning this clonotype itself: This may be a read error, as it is one base from a much larger clone. The V gene is TRBV12-3 or TRBV12-4, the J gene TRBJ2-6; the D call may be TRBD1 or TRBD2 (5 bases each). This CDR3 comprises 13 residues. CDR3 in DNA: TGTGCCAGCAGTCCCCTCGGGGCCAACGTCCGGACTTTC. It encodes CASSPLGANVRTF.

The sample holds many counts of this clonotype. The rearrangement joins TRBV7-3 to TRBJ2-1; 10 nucleotides align to TRBD2. Germline V gene data show CDR1 as SGHTA and CDR2 as FQGTGA. The ends lost 1 base at V and 6 bases at J; junction bases unmatched: 6. The CDR3 sequence is 16 residues long. CDR3 protein: CASSLNSGGPSNEQFF. The CDR3 DNA is TGTGCCAGCAGCTTAAATAGCGGGGGGCCCTCCAATGAGCAGTTCTTC. Filled out from reference TRBV7-3 and TRBJ2-1, the complete variable domain reads GAGVSQTPSNKVTEKGKYVELRCDPISGHTALYWYRQSLGQGPEFLIYFQGTGAADDSGLPNDRFFAVRPEGSVSTLKIQRTERGDSAVYLCASSLNSGGPSNEQFFGPGTRLTVL.

This clonotype was seen at least ten times. The rearrangement links TRBV3-1 to TRBJ2-5; TRBD2 aligns across 8 bases. V was pared by 5 bases and J by 4 bases, with 6 bases of the junction left unmatched. The germline CDR1 and CDR2 sequences are LGHDT and YNNKEL (reference sequence). The CDR3 covers 14 residues. CDR3 nucleotides: TGTGCCAGCAGCTTTCGGGGGGGCGCAGAGACCCAGTACTTC. It translates to CASSFRGGAETQYF.

The genes are TRBV27 and TRBJ2-1, with 10 bases identical to TRBD2. The V and J ends lost 6 bases and 9 bases, in that order; junction bases with no gene match: 11. This CDR3 has 15 amino acids. Looked up from germline, CDR1 is MNHEY and CDR2 is SMNVEV (reference sequence). The CDR3, as DNA: TGTGCCAGCAGCCAAGTAGCGGGGGGCCGCACTGAGCAGTTCTTC. Translation: CASSQVAGGRTEQFF.

In this sample, this clonotype turned up many times. The chain recombines TRBV29-1 with TRBJ1-1; D is possibly TRBD1 (5 bases). Looked up from germline, CDR1 is SQVTM and CDR2 is ANQGSEA. Trimming shortened V by 4 bases and J by 4 bases, and 16 bases separated the two germline ends. The CDR3 totals 14 residues. The DNA for the CDR3 is TGCAGCGTTGGTCAGGGTGGCCCTTCCACTGAAGCTTTCTTT. Protein: CSVGQGGPSTEAFF.

Comment on this clonotype: At one end the junction does not follow the germline gene, possibly because of a read error. The chain couples TRBV3-1 to TRBJ2-5; D is unclear. The J call may be mistaken, given a closer DNA end match to TRBJ2-7. CDR1 and CDR2 (germline): LGHDT, YNNKEL (reference sequence). The CDR3 totals 12 residues. The CDR3 DNA is TGTGCCGGCAGCCAAGTTAACAACGAGCAGTACTTC. Protein: CAGSQVNNEQYF.

This clonotype has a handful of counts. A much larger clone is a single base away; this may be a read error. The chain employs TRBV7-2 and TRBJ1-1; D is ambiguous. Germline V gene sequence: CDR1 SGHTA, CDR2 FQGNSA. The CDR3 is 16 residues long. CDR3 nucleotides: TGTGCCAACAGCCTCAGCCGGGGTCGGGGTAACACTGAAGCTTTCTTT. Protein sequence: CANSLSRGRGNTEAFF. The whole variable domain, filled in from reference TRBV7-2 and TRBJ1-1, reads GAGVSQSPSNKVTEKGKDVELRCDPISGHTALYWYRQSLGQGLEFLIYFQGNSAPDKSGLPSDRFSAERTGGSVSTLTIQRTQQEDSAVYLCANSLSRGRGNTEAFFGQGTRLTVV.

This clonotype was recorded at least ten times. The rearrangement uses TRBV4-1 and TRBJ2-7; D assignment may be TRBD1 or TRBD2 (7 bases each). The CDR3 is made up of 16 amino acids. Germline values: CDR1 MGHRA, CDR2 YSYEKL. Trimming stripped 0 bases from V and 6 bases from J, with 18 bases between. The CDR3 bases are TGCGCCAGCAGCCAAGATCCGGCAGGGGGGGGGTTCGAGCAGTACTTC. It is translated as CASSQDPAGGGFEQYF.

This clonotype was recorded a few times. V and J are TRBV19 and TRBJ2-1; D may match TRBD1 or TRBD2 (5 bases each). With 7 bases removed from V and 0 bases from J, the gap between germline ends came to 16 bases. The CDR3 loop spans 16 amino acids. Germline loops: CDR1 LNHDA, CDR2 SQIVND (reference sequence). CDR3: CASTAFGGSSYNEQFF. As DNA, the CDR3 is TGTGCCAGTACCGCGTTTGGGGGAAGCTCCTACAATGAGCAGTTCTTC.

With regard to this clonotype: This may stem from a read error, because a much larger clone lies one nucleotide away. Lacking the conserved final phenylalanine or tryptophan, this CDR3 likely reflects a read error. The CDR3 DNA follows: TGCGCCAGCAGCTTGGGACAGGGAGATGTCCTGACTGTC. It translates to CASSLGQGDVLTV. The chain has TRBV5-1 and TRBJ2-6, with 7 nucleotides matching TRBD1. V lost 0 bases to trimming and J lost 13 bases; unmatched junction nucleotides: 4. The CDR3 is 13 residues long. Germline lookup yields CDR1 SGHRS and CDR2 YFSETQ.

This clonotype was counted at least ten times. The V and J genes are TRBV11-2 and TRBJ2-7; D gene uncertain. Germline V lookup: CDR1 SGHAT, CDR2 FQNNGV. The CDR3 is 15 amino acids. V was pared by 0 bases and J by 2 bases, with 11 bases between. DNA of the CDR3: TGTGCCAGCAGCTTAGATACGGGTTGGGCCTACGAGCAGTACTTC. Residues: CASSLDTGWAYEQYF.

The chain recombines TRBV4-1 with TRBJ1-6, with D unresolved. V was pared by 2 bases and J by 5 bases, with 4 bases between. This CDR3 is built from 13 residues. The germline V gene encodes CDR1 MGHRA and CDR2 YSYEKL. CDR3 amino acids: CASSQINNSPLHF. The CDR3 coding sequence is TGCGCCAGCAGCCAAATCAATAATTCACCCCTCCACTTT.

This clonotype was seen at least ten times. The chain recombines TRBV7-2 with TRBJ2-5; TRBD2 aligns across 8 bases. Germline V gene sequence: CDR1 SGHTA, CDR2 FQGNSA. The CDR3 spans 14 residues. The trim removed 4 bases at V and 4 bases at J, leaving 5 bases unmatched. CDR3 nucleotide sequence: TGTGCCAGCAGCTCGCGCGGGGGGTTAGAGACCCAGTACTTC. Residues: CASSSRGGLETQYF. The full variable domain, in which reference TRBV7-2 and TRBJ2-5 provide the parts outside the CDR3, is GAGVSQSPSNKVTEKGKDVELRCDPISGHTALYWYRQSLGQGLEFLIYFQGNSAPDKSGLPSDRFSAERTGGSVSTLTIQRTQQEDSAVYLCASSSRGGLETQYFGPGTRLLVL.